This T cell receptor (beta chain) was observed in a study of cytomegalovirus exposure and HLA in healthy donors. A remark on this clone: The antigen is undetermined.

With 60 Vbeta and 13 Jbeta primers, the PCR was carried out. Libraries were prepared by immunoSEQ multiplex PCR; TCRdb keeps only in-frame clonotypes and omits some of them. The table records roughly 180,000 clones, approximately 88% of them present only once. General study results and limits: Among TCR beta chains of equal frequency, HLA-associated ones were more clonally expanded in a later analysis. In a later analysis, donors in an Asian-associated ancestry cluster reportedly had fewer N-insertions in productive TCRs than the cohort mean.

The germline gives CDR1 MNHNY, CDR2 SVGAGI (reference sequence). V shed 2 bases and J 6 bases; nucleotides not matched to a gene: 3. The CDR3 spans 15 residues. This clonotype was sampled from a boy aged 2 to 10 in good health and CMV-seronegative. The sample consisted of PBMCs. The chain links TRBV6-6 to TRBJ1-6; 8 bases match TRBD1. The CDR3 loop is CASSYGTGTNSPLHF. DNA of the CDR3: TGTGCCAGCAGTTACGGGACAGGCACTAATTCACCCCTCCACTTT.